The source of this TCR beta chain is a study of T cells in Graves' hyperthyroidism and ophthalmopathy. Study summary: Before any treatment, at initial diagnosis, peripheral blood was collected.

PBMCs were collected from an approximately 9.5 ml volume of fresh peripheral blood. The TCR beta CDR3 regions underwent amplification using RNA transcripts as the source. TCR CDR3 regions were first amplified by RT-PCR with HTBI primers. In TCRdb, the multiplex PCR reads were re-called with MiXCR into one record per CDR3 protein. The sample has some 500,000 distinct CDR3 sequences, roughly 16% seen once. There are many counts of this clonotype. Sequenced sample: blood. The sequence derives from a woman aged 25 to 39 with Graves' ophthalmopathy.

CDR3 residues: CASSYLDPTDTQYF. CDR3 nucleotides: TGTGCCAGCAGTTACCTGGATCCCACAGATACGCAGTATTTT. The gene calls are TRBV28 and TRBJ2-3; D call uncertain. Germline V gene sequence: CDR1 MDHEN, CDR2 SYDVKM. The V end lost 4 bases, the J end lost 2 bases, and 10 bases lay between the germline ends. CDR3 length equals 14 residues.